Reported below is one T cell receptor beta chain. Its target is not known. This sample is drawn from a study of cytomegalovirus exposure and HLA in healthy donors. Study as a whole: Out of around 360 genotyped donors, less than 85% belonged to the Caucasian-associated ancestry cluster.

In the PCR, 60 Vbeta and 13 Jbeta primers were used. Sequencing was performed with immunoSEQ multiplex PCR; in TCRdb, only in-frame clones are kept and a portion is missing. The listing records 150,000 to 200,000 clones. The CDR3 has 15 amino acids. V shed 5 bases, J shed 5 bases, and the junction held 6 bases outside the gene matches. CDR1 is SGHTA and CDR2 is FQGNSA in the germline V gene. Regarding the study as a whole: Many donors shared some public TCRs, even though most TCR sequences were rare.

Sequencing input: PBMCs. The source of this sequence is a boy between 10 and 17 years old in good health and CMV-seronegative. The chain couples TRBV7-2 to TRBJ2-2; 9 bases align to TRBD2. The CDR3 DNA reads TGTGCCAGCAGCGTGACTAGCGGAGTTACCGGGGAGCTGTTTTTT. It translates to CASSVTSGVTGELFF.